This entry is about one T cell receptor (beta chain). Its target is not known. The data derive from a study of cytomegalovirus exposure and HLA in healthy donors. Study-level points and caveats: Both high specificity and high sensitivity reportedly marked the classifier's diagnosis of cytomegalovirus status.

Amplification used 60 Vbeta primers and 13 Jbeta primers. The assay was immunoSEQ multiplex PCR, and TCRdb's table has in-frame clones only and misses some. The table records about 230,000 clones, around 89% of them present only once. Germline V gene data show CDR1 as SGDLS and CDR2 as YYNGEE. Deletions cut 2 bases from V and 0 bases from J, with 8 bases between. The CDR3 covers 14 residues. The TCR was taken from a woman under 30 in good health and CMV-seronegative. Material for sequencing was PBMCs. The V gene is TRBV9, the J gene TRBJ1-2; the D is unclear. This CDR3 reads CASSVQATNYGYTF. The CDR3, as DNA: TGTGCCAGCAGCGTCCAGGCCACTAACTATGGCTACACCTTC.